This TCR beta chain was profiled in a study of cytomegalovirus exposure and HLA in healthy donors. PCR involved 60 Vbeta and 13 Jbeta primers. Profiling relied on immunoSEQ multiplex PCR, and the TCRdb table lists in-frame clones only, not all of them. This sample has tens of thousands of clones, with over 70% found just once. Only a few counts were recorded for this clone. Trimming shortened V by 0 bases and J by 5 bases, and 11 bases separated the two germline ends. This CDR3 region has 16 residues. Germline V gene sequence: CDR1 KGHSH, CDR2 LQKENI. The sequence derives from a man between 45 and 60 years old in good health and CMV-seropositive. The sequencing sample was made of PBMCs. The J gene is TRBJ1-6, the V gene TRBV18; perhaps TRBD1 as D (5 bases). The chain's CDR3 is CASSPPAQGHNSPLHF. CDR3 in DNA: TGTGCCAGCTCACCACCCGCCCAGGGCCATAATTCACCCCTCCACTTT. Full variable domain (missing parts from reference TRBV18 and TRBJ1-6): NAGVMQNPRHLVRRRGQEARLRCSPMKGHSHVYWYRQLPEEGLKFMVYLQKENIIDESGMPKERFSAEFPKEGPSILRIQQVVRGDSAAYFCASSPPAQGHNSPLHFGNGTRLTVT.